This record looks at one T cell receptor (beta chain) sequence and its context. V shed 4 bases and J 14 bases; nucleotides not matched to a gene: 12. Germline CDR1 ENHRY, CDR2 SYGVKD. The CDR3 runs to 15 residues. Each PCR had synthetic TCR analog templates added to it as a spike-in. The assay was immunoSEQ multiplex PCR, and TCRdb's table has in-frame clones only and misses some. Among 40,000 to 55,000 clones, 85% to 90% were seen once, and the ten largest hold 20% to 25%. The data derive from a study of PD-L1 blockade in urothelial cancer. This sample's time point: pretreatment peripheral blood. The genes are TRBV10-3 and TRBJ1-6; 9 bases align to TRBD1. Sequencing was performed on PBMCs, taken around atezolizumab (anti-PD-L1) treatment. The source of this sequence is a man aged 55 to 69 with urothelial cancer. CDR3 protein: CAISGVRTGEGTLHF. DNA for the CDR3: TGTGCCATCAGTGGCGTAAGGACAGGGGAGGGGACCCTCCACTTT.